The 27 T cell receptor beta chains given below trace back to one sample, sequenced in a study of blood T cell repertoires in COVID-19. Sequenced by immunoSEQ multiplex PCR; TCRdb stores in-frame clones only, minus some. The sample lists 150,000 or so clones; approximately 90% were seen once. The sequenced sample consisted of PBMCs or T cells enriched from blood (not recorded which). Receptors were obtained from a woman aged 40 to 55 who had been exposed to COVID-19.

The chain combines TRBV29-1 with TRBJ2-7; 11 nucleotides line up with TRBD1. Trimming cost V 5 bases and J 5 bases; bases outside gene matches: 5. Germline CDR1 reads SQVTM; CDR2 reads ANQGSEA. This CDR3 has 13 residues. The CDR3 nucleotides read TGCAGCGTTTATCCGGGACAGGGGGACGAGCAGTACTTC. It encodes CSVYPGQGDEQYF.

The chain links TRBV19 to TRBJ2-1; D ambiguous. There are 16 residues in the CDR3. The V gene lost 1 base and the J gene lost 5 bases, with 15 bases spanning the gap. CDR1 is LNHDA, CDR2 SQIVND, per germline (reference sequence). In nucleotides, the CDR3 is TGTGCCAGTAGTATAGGTTTTGTCCCGAGCCACAATGAGCAGTTCTTC. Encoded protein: CASSIGFVPSHNEQFF.

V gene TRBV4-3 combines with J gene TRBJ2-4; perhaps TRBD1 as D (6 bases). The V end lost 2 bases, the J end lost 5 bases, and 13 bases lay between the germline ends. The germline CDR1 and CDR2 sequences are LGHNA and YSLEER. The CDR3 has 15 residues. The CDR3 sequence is CASSQSGVGENIQYF. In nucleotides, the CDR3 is TGCGCCAGCAGCCAATCAGGGGTGGGCGAAAACATTCAGTACTTC.

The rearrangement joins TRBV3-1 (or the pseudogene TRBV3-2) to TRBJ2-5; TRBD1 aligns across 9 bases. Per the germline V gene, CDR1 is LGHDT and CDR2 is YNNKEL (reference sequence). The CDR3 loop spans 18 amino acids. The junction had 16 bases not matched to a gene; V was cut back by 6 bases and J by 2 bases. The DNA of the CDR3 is TGTGCCAGCAGGAAATCCTTTGGACAGGGGATCTTACAAGAGACCCAGTACTTC. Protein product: CASRKSFGQGILQETQYF.

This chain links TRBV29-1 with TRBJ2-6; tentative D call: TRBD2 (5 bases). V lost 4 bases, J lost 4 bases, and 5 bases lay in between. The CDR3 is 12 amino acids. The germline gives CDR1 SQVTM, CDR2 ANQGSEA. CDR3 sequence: CSVGGGANVLTF. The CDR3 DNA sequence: TGCAGCGTTGGAGGGGGGGCCAACGTCCTGACTTTC.

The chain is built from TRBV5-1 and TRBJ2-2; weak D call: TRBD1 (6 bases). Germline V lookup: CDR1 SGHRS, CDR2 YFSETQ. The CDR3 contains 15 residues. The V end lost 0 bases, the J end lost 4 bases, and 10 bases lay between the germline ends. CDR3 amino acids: CASSLVQGITGELFF. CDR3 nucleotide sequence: TGCGCCAGCAGCTTGGTTCAGGGGATCACCGGGGAGCTGTTTTTT.

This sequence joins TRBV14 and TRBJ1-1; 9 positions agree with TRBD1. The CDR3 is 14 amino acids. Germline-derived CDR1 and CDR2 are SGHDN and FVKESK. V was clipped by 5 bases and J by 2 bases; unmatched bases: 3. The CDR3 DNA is TGTGCCAGCAGCTATACAGGGGGCAACACTGAAGCTTTCTTT. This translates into CASSYTGGNTEAFF.

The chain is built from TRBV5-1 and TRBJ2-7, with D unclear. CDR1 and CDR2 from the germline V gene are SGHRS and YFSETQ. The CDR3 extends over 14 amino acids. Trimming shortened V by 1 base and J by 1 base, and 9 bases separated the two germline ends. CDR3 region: CASSLNDFSYEQYF. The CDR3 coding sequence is TGCGCCAGCAGCTTGAACGACTTTTCCTACGAGCAGTACTTC. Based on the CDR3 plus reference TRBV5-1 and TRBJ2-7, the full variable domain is KAGVTQTPRYLIKTRGQQVTLSCSPISGHRSVSWYQQTPGQGLQFLFEYFSETQRNKGNFPGRFSGRQFSNSRSEMNVSTLELGDSALYLCASSLNDFSYEQYFGPGTRLTVT.

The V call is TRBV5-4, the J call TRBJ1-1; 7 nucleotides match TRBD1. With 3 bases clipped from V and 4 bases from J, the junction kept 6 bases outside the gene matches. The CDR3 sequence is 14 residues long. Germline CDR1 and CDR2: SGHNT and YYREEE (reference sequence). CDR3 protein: CASSSERTGTEAFF. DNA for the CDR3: TGTGCCAGCAGCTCAGAAAGGACAGGCACTGAAGCTTTCTTT. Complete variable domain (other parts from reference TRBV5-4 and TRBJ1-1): ETGVTQSPTHLIKTRGQQVTLRCSSQSGHNTVSWYQQALGQGPQFIFQYYREEENGRGNFPPRFSGLQFPNYSSELNVNALELDDSALYLCASSSERTGTEAFFGQGTRLTVV.

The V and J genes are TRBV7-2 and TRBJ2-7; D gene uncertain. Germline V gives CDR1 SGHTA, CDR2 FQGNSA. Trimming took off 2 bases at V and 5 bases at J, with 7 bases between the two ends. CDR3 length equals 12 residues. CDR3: CASSLLSNEQYF. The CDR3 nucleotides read TGTGCCAGCAGCTTATTAAGCAACGAGCAGTACTTC.

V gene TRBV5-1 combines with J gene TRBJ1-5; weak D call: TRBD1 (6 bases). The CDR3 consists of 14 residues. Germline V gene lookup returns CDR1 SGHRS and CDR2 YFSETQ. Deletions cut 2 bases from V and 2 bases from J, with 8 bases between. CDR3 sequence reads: CASSLQGGNQPQHF. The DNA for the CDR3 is TGCGCCAGCAGCTTACAGGGTGGCAATCAGCCCCAGCATTTT.

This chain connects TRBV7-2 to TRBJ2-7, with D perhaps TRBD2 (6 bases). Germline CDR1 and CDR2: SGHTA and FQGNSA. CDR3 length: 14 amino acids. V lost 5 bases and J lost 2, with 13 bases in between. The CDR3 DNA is TGTGCCAGCAGCCCCCGGGACTTTGCCTACGAGCAGTACTTC. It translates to CASSPRDFAYEQYF.

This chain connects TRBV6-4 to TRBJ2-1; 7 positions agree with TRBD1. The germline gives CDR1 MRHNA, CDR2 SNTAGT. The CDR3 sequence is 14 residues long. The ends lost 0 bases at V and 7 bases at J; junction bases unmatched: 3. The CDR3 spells CASSDSPGGNEQFF. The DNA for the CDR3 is TGTGCCAGCAGTGACTCTCCAGGGGGAAATGAGCAGTTCTTC.

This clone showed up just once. This chain's CDR3 is CASSFGGKGTQETQYF. CDR3 DNA: TGTGCCAGCAGCTTCGGCGGGAAGGGGACCCAAGAGACCCAGTACTTC. The chain has TRBV5-4 and TRBJ2-5, with a tentative D call TRBD2 (6 bases). The germline V gene encodes CDR1 SGHNT and CDR2 YYREEE (reference sequence). The CDR3 runs 16 residues. V lost 2 bases and J lost 1, with 15 bases in between.

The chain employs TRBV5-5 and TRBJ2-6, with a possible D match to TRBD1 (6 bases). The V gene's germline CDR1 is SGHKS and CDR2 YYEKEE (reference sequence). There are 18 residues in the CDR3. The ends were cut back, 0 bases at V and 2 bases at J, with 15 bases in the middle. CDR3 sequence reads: CASSLASPQGTGANVLTF. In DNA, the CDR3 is TGTGCCAGCAGCTTGGCTTCACCCCAGGGGACTGGGGCCAACGTCCTGACTTTC.

In DNA form, the CDR3 reads TGCGCCAGCAGGGGAACAGGGGGCTTCTACGAGCAGTACTTC. This translates into CASRGTGGFYEQYF. The rearrangement links TRBV5-1 to TRBJ2-7; TRBD1 matches at 9 bases. This CDR3 region has 14 residues. V dropped 5 bases and J dropped 3; count of bases not matched to a gene: 6. Germline CDR1 SGHRS, CDR2 YFSETQ. The full variable domain, with the rest looked up from reference TRBV5-1 and TRBJ2-7, is KAGVTQTPRYLIKTRGQQVTLSCSPISGHRSVSWYQQTPGQGLQFLFEYFSETQRNKGNFPGRFSGRQFSNSRSEMNVSTLELGDSALYLCASRGTGGFYEQYFGPGTRLTVT.

CDR3 sequence (DNA): TGTGCCAGTAGTGGCGGGGAGATGAACACTGAAGCTTTCTTT. It encodes CASSGGEMNTEAFF. This chain connects TRBV19 to TRBJ1-1, with unresolved D. V gave up 5 bases and J gave up 0 bases, with 10 bases separating them. Per the germline V gene, CDR1 is LNHDA and CDR2 is SQIVND (reference sequence). The CDR3 is 14 residues long.

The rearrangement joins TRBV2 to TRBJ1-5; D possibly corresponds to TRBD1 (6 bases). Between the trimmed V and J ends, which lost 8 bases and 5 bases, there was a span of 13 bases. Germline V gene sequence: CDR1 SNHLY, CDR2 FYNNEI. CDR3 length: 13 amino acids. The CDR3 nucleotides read TGTGCCAGCCATGACAGGCTAGATCAGCCCCAGCATTTT. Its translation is CASHDRLDQPQHF.

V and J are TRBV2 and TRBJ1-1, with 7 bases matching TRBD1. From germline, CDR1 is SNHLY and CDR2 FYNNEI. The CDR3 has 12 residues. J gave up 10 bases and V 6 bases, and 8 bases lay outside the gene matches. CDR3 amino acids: CASRLDRVAAFF. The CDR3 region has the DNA TGTGCCAGCAGACTTGACAGGGTAGCAGCTTTCTTT.

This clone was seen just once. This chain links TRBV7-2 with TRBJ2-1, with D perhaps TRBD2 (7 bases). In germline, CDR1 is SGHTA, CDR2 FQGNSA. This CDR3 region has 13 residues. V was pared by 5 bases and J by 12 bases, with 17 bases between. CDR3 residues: CASSLGGEVGQFF. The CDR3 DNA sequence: TGTGCCAGCAGCCTAGGGGGGGAAGTAGGGCAGTTCTTC. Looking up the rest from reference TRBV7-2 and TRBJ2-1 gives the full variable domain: GAGVSQSPSNKVTEKGKDVELRCDPISGHTALYWYRQSLGQGLEFLIYFQGNSAPDKSGLPSDRFSAERTGGSVSTLTIQRTQQEDSAVYLCASSLGGEVGQFFGPGTRLTVL.

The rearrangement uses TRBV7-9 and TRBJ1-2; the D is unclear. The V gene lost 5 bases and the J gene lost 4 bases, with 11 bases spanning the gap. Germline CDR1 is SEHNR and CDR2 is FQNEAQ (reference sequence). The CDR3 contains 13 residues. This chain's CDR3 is CASSAVEGYGYTF. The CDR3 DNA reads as TGTGCCAGCAGCGCCGTTGAGGGCTATGGCTACACCTTC.

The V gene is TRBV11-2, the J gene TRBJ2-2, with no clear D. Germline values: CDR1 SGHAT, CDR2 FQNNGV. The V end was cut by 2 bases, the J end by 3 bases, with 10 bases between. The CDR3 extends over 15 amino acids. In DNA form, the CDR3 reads TGTGCCAGCAGCTTAAGAGGTGTTGACACCGGGGAGCTGTTTTTT. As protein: CASSLRGVDTGELFF.

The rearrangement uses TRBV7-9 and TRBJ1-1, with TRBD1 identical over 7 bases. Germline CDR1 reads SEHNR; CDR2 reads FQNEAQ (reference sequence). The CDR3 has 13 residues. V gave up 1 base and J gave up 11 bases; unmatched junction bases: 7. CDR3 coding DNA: TGTGCCAGCAGCTTAGATCAGGGGGAGGATGCTTTCTTT. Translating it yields CASSLDQGEDAFF.

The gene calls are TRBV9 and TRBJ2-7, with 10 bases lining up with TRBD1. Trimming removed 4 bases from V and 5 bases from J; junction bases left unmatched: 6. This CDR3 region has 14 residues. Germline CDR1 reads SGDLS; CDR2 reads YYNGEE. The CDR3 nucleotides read TGTGCCAGCAGCACCTACGGACAGGGGGACGAGCAGTACTTC. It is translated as CASSTYGQGDEQYF.

CDR3 DNA: TGTGCCAGCAGCCGAGACAGGGCTAATTCACCCCTCCACTTT. This translates into CASSRDRANSPLHF. The J gene is TRBJ1-6, the V gene TRBV7-9; 7 bases are a match to TRBD1. J gave up 6 bases and V 5 bases, and 4 bases lay outside the gene matches. The CDR3 consists of 14 residues. Germline V gene lookup returns CDR1 SEHNR and CDR2 FQNEAQ (reference sequence).

The CDR3 nucleotides are TGTGCCAGCAGTGAATCGAGTCCCGTTGAGCTGTTTTTT. Amino acids: CASSESSPVELFF. The chain uses TRBV6-1 and TRBJ2-2, with D unclear. Per the germline V gene, CDR1 is MNHNS and CDR2 is SASEGT. Trimming cost V 2 bases and J 11 bases, with 12 bases left between them. The CDR3 sequence is 13 residues long.

The DNA for the CDR3 is TGTGCCAGCAGTCCCCCGGGCTACGAGCAGTACTTC. Translation: CASSPPGYEQYF. The rearrangement uses TRBV27 and TRBJ2-7; no clear D gene. Germline V gene lookup returns CDR1 MNHEY and CDR2 SMNVEV (reference sequence). This CDR3 is built from 12 residues. V lost 5 bases to trimming and J lost 3 bases, with 8 bases between them.